The T cell receptor beta chain under discussion was sequenced for a study of cytomegalovirus exposure and HLA in healthy donors. It was with 60 Vbeta and 13 Jbeta primers that the PCR ran. Some clones are missing from TCRdb's copy, which holds only in-frame ones; the method was immunoSEQ multiplex PCR. The top ten clones hold 1% of a sample with over 150,000 clones, just under 80% of them seen once. With V trimmed by 5 bases and J by 4 bases, 6 bases remained unmatched. This CDR3 contains 14 residues. The germline gives CDR1 MNHEY, CDR2 SMNVEV (reference sequence). The V gene is TRBV27, the J gene TRBJ2-7; 9 bases align to TRBD1. Specimen: PBMCs. This clonotype was sampled from a woman in her forties or fifties in good health and CMV-seropositive. For the CDR3, the DNA is TGTGCCAGCAGTACAGGGGGCCGCTATTACGAGCAGTACTTC. The encoded protein is CASSTGGRYYEQYF.